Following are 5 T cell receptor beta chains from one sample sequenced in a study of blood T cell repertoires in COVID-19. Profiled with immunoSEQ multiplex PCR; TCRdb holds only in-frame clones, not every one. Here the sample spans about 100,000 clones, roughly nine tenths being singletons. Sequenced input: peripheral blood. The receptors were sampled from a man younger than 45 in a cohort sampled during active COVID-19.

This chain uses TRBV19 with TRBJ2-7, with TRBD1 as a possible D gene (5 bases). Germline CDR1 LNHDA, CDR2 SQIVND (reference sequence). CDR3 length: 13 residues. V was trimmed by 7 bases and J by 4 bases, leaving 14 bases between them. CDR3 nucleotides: TGTGCCAGTACCGCAGGGTTCCCTTACGAGCAGTACTTC. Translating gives CASTAGFPYEQYF.

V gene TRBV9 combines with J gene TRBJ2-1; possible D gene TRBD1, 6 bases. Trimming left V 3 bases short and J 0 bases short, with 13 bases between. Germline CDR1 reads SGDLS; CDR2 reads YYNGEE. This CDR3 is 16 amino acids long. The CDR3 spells CASSAGTPSSYNEQFF. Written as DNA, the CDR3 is TGTGCCAGCAGCGCCGGGACACCCAGCTCCTACAATGAGCAGTTCTTC.

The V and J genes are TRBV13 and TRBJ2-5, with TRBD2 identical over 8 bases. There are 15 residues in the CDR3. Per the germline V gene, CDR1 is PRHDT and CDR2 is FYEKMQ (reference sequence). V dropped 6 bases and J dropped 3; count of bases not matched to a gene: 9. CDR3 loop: CASSSLSAGEETQYF. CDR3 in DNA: TGTGCCAGCAGTTCCCTTTCAGCGGGGGAAGAGACCCAGTACTTC.

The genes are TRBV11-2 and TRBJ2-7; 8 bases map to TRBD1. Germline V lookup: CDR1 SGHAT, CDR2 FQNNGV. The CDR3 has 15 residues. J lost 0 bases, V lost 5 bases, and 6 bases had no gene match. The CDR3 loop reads CASSQGTGRSYEQYF. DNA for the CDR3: TGTGCCAGCAGCCAAGGGACAGGTCGCTCCTACGAGCAGTACTTC.

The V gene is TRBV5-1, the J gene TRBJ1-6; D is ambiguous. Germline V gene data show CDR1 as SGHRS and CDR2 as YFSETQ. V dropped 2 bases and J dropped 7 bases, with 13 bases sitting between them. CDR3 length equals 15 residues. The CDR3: CASSFTPGGNSPLHF. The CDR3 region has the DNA TGCGCCAGCAGCTTTACGCCCGGAGGGAATTCACCCCTCCACTTT.